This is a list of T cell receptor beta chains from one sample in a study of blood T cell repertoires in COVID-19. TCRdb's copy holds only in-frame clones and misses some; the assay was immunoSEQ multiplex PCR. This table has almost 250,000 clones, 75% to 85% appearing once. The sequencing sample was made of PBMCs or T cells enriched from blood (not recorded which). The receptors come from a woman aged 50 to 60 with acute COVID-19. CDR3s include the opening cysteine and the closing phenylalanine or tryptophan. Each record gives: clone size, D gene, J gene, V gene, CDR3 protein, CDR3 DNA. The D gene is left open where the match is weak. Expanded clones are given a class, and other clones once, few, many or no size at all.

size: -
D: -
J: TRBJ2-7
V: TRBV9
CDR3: CASSVGDSFYEQYF
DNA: TGTGCCAGCAGCGTTGGGGACTCCTTCTACGAGCAGTACTTC

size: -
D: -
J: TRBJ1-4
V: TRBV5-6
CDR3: CASSWGRHRSEKLFF
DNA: TGTGCCAGCAGCTGGGGGCGTCATCGGAGTGAAAAACTGTTTTTT

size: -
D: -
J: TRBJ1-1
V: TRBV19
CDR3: CASSSPGQGNTEAFF
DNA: TGTGCCAGTAGTAGTCCCGGGCAGGGAAACACTGAAGCTTTCTTT

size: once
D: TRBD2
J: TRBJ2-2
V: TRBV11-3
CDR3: CASSLDGSGGKNTGELFF
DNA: TGTGCCAGCAGCTTAGATGGGAGCGGGGGGAAGAACACCGGGGAGCTGTTTTTT

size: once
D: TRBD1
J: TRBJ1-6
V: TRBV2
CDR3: CASSARGSPLHF
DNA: TGTGCCAGCAGCGCCAGGGGGTCACCCCTCCACTTT

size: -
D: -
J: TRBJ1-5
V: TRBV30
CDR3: CAWSEAAGAFNQPQHF
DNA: TGTGCCTGGAGTGAGGCGGCAGGGGCCTTCAATCAGCCCCAGCATTTT

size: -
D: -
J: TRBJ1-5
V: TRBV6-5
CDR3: CASGSSDQPQHF
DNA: TGTGCCTCGGGGTCCAGCGATCAGCCCCAGCATTTT

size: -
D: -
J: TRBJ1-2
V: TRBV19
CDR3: CASSIFVQGDYGYTF
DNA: TGTGCCAGTAGTATCTTTGTCCAGGGTGACTATGGCTACACCTTC

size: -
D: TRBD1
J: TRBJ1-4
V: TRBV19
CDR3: CASRTRGRGSDEKLFF
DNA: TGTGCCAGTAGGACCAGGGGGCGCGGGTCAGATGAAAAACTGTTTTTT

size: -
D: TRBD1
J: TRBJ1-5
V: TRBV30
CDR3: CAWSAGQGGQPQHF
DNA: TGTGCCTGGAGTGCCGGACAGGGGGGTCAGCCCCAGCATTTT

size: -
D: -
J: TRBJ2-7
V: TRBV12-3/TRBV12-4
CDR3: CASSLVGREQYF
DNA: TGTGCCAGCAGTTTAGTAGGGAGGGAGCAGTACTTC

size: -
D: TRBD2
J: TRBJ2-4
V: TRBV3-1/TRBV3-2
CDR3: CASSQDLGTSGENIQYF
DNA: TGTGCCAGCAGCCAAGACCTGGGGACTAGCGGAGAAAACATTCAGTACTTC

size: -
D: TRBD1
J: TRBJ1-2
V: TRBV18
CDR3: CASSPPLPGQSNYGYTF
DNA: TGTGCCAGCTCACCACCTCTACCGGGACAGAGTAACTATGGCTACACCTTC

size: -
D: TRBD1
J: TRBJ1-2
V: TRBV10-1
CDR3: CASSESPGQAGGYTF
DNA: TGCGCCAGCAGTGAGTCTCCGGGACAGGCGGGCGGCTACACCTTC

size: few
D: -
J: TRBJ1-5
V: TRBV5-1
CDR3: CASSLAGGNQPQHF
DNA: TGCGCCAGCAGCTTGGCGGGGGGCAATCAGCCCCAGCATTTT

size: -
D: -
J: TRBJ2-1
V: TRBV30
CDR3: CAWSRGGARDEQFF
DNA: TGTGCCTGGAGTCGAGGGGGGGCGCGGGATGAGCAGTTCTTC

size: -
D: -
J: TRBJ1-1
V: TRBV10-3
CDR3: CAITADRTNTEAFF
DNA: TGTGCCATCACCGCGGACAGAACTAACACTGAAGCTTTCTTT

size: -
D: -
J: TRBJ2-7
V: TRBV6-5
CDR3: CASTASHGYYEQYF
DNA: TGTGCCAGCACCGCGTCTCACGGGTACTACGAGCAGTACTTC

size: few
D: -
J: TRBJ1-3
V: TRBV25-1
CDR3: CASSPQTGYGNTIYF
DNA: TGTGCCAGCAGTCCACAGACAGGTTATGGAAACACCATATATTTT

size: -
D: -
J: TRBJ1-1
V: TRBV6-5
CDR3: CASSFTDKNTEAFF
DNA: TGTGCCAGCAGTTTCACAGACAAGAACACTGAAGCTTTCTTT

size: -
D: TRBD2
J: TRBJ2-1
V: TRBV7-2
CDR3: CASSLDSGDYNEQFF
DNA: TGTGCCAGCAGCTTAGACAGCGGGGACTACAATGAGCAGTTCTTC

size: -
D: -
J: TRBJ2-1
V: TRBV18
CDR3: CASSPRSGRIYNEQFF
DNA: TGTGCCAGCTCACCACGGTCAGGGAGGATCTACAATGAGCAGTTCTTC

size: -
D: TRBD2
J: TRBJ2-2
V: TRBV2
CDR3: CASNTGRLAGLNTGELFF
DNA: TGTGCCAGCAATACTGGGCGGCTAGCGGGGTTGAACACCGGGGAGCTGTTTTTT

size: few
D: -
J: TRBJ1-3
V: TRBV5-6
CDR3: CASSFWAVRNTIYF
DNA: TGTGCCAGCAGCTTTTGGGCAGTAAGAAACACCATATATTTT

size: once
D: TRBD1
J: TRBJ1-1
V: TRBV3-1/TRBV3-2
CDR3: CASSQDRQGGTEAFF
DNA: TGTGCCAGCAGCCAAGATAGACAGGGTGGCACTGAAGCTTTCTTT

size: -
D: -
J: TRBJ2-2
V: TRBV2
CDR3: CASSERTNTGELFF
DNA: TGTGCCAGCAGTGAACGTACGAACACCGGGGAGCTGTTTTTT

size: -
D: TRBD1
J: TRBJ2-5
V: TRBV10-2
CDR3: CASRAGYSGQGKETQYF
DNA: TGCGCCAGCCGGGCTGGTTATAGTGGACAGGGGAAAGAGACCCAGTACTTC

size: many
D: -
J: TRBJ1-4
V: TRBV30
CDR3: CALEEATNEKLFF
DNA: TGTGCCTTAGAGGAGGCAACTAATGAAAAACTGTTTTTT

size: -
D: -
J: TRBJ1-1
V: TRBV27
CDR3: CASKNNLNTEAFF
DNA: TGTGCCAGCAAAAACAACCTGAACACTGAAGCTTTCTTT

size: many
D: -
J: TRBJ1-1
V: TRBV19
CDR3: CASSTKQAVDTEAFF
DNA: TGTGCCAGTAGTACTAAACAGGCCGTGGACACTGAAGCTTTCTTT

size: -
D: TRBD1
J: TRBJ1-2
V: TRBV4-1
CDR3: CASSQGGTGANYGYTF
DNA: TGCGCCAGCAGCCAGGGGGGGACAGGGGCCAACTATGGCTACACCTTC

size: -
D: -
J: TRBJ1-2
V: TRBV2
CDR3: CASSDGASRGYTF
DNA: TGTGCCAGCAGTGACGGAGCATCTCGTGGCTACACCTTC

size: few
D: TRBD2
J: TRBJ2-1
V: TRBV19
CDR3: CASRDLAGLSYNEQFF
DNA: TGTGCCAGTAGGGACCTAGCGGGCCTCTCCTACAATGAGCAGTTCTTC

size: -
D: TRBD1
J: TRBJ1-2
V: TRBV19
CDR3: CASSPRDRAFGYTF
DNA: TGTGCCAGTAGTCCCCGGGACAGGGCATTTGGCTACACCTTC

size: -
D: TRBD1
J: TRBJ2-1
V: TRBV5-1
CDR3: CASSYYGQDYNEQFF
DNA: TGCGCCAGCAGTTATTACGGACAGGATTACAATGAGCAGTTCTTC

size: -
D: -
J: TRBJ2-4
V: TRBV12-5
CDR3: CASGLSGAGIQYF
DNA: TGTGCTAGTGGTTTGTCCGGCGCAGGCATTCAGTACTTC

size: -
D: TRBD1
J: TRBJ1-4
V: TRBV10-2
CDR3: CASSEPGGAEKLFF
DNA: TGCGCCAGCAGTGAGCCAGGGGGTGCTGAAAAACTGTTTTTT

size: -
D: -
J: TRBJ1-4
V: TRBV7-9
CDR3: CASSYYRAEDEKLFF
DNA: TGTGCCAGCAGCTATTACAGGGCCGAGGATGAAAAACTGTTTTTT

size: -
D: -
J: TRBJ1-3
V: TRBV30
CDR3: CAWSPQGRGNTIYF
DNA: TGTGCCTGGAGCCCACAGGGCCGTGGAAACACCATATATTTT

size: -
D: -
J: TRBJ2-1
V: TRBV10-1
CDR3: CASSEGRGGYNEQFF
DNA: TGCGCCAGCAGTGAGGGTCGGGGAGGTTACAATGAGCAGTTCTTC

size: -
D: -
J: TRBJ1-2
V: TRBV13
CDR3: CASSLGQGYGYTF
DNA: TGTGCCAGCAGCTTAGGGCAGGGCTATGGCTACACCTTC

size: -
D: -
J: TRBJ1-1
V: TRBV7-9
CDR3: CASSFQDRNTEAFF
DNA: TGTGCCAGCAGCTTTCAAGACAGAAACACTGAAGCTTTCTTT

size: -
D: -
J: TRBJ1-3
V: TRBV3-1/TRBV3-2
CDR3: CASSQAGHPGNTIYF
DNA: TGTGCCAGCAGCCAAGCAGGGCACCCTGGAAACACCATATATTTT

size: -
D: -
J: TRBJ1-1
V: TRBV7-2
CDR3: CASSLEGAGRTEAFF
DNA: TGTGCCAGCAGCCTGGAGGGCGCAGGGCGAACTGAAGCTTTCTTT

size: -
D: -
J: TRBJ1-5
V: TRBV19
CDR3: CASSQQGGPQHF
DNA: TGTGCCAGTAGTCAACAGGGCGGTCCCCAGCATTTT

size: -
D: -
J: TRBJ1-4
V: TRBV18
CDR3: CASSPNEKEKLFF
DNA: TGTGCCAGCTCACCGAACGAGAAGGAAAAACTGTTTTTT

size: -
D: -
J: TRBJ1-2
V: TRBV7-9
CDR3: CASSSDGTPSGSGYTF
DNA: TGTGCCAGCAGCTCGGACGGGACTCCAAGTGGGAGTGGCTACACCTTC

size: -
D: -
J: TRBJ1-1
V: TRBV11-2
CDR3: CASSLDQGRGAFF
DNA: TGTGCCAGCAGCTTAGATCAGGGCAGGGGAGCTTTCTTT

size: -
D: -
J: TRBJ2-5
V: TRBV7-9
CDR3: CASSLLGGRETQYF
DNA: TGTGCCAGCAGCTTACTCGGGGGTAGAGAGACCCAGTACTTC

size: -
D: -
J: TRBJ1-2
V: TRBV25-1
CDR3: CASTNTLGGNYGYTF
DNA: TGTGCCAGCACCAATACTCTGGGGGGGAACTATGGCTACACCTTC

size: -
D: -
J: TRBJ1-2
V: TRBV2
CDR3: CASSERGGTRGYTF
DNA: TGTGCCAGCAGTGAAAGGGGGGGCACGCGCGGCTACACCTTC

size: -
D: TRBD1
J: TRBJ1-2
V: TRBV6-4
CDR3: CASIDRDGYTF
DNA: TGTGCCAGCATAGACAGGGATGGCTACACCTTC

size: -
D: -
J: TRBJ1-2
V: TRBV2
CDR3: CASSETRQVGPGYTF
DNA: TGTGCCAGCAGTGAAACCCGACAGGTGGGCCCTGGCTACACCTTC

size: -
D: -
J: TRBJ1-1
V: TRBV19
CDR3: CASSIGRVTLTEAFF
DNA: TGTGCCAGTAGTATCGGCAGGGTAACATTAACTGAAGCTTTCTTT

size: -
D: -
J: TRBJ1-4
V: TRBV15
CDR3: CATKRATNEKLFF
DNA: TGTGCCACAAAGAGGGCAACTAATGAAAAACTGTTTTTT

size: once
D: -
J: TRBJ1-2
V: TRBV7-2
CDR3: CASTPGPGHTYGYTF
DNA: TGTGCCAGCACCCCCGGTCCGGGACATACCTATGGCTACACCTTC

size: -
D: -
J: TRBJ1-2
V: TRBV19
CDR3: CASSTGPGYTF
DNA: TGTGCCAGTAGTACAGGGCCCGGCTACACCTTC

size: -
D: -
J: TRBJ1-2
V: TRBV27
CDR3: CASSSPGVRNYGYTF
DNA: TGTGCCAGCAGTTCCCCGGGGGTAAGAAACTATGGCTACACCTTC